This T cell receptor (beta chain) was recovered during a study of cytomegalovirus exposure and HLA in healthy donors (dated by TCRdb to the late 2010s). As for the study more broadly: An earlier analysis of approximately 590 of the donors reported 250 to 350 Gb of sequence data and about 100 million unique TCR beta sequences from about 179 million T cells. Donor age, sex, ethnicity and CMV serostatus were collected together with the repertoire data. Typing coverage differed by locus: A, B, C, DRB1 and DQB1 were typed in roughly 629-640 donors, DQA1 in 522, DPA1 in 600 to 610, and DPB1 in 400 to 480. Because of strong linkage in the cohort, roughly five DR-DQ haplotypes were treated as single units for association and clustering. The study was designed to test whether signatures of past pathogen exposure could be identified by cataloging public T cell receptors. About 300 gigabases of sequencing data and approximately 85 million unique TCR sequences were included in an early release covering about 700 HLA-typed donors. Using immunosequencing, the study profiled T cell repertoires from some 670 subjects and related those repertoires to cytomegalovirus serostatus. A later analysis re-analyzed previously published TCR beta repertoires from 550 to 700 donors and added high-resolution HLA genotyping to study TCR occurrence patterns. The study combined high-throughput TCR immunosequencing, statistical association of individual TCRs with disease status, and machine learning to predict cytomegalovirus infection status. Of the roughly 400 genotyped donors, over 65% fell in the genetic ancestry cluster associated with self-reported Caucasian donors. Class I and class II HLA loci were covered by the typing at four-digit resolution. Every repertoire in the discovery cohort had been generated on one and the same sequencing platform. A later genetic analysis took genome-wide SNP genotypes for about 55% of the roughly 700 donors and used that subset as a discovery cohort. In the later analysis, no new phenotypic data were used to find candidate immune exposures; instead, reliance was placed on TCR beta sequences and their occurrence across donors. Across 398 genotyped donors of the cohort, an average of roughly 250,000 unique TCR beta nucleotide sequences per donor were sequenced, and 15% to 20% of those sequences were non-productive. An earlier analysis of some 600 of the donors applied high-throughput TCR beta sequencing to assess whether each TCR beta V gene segment acted as functional or pseudogenic. In addition to the first cohort of 650 to 750 subjects, a separate validation cohort of 120 different subjects was used. Overall study outcomes, separate from this receptor: Most TCR sequences were observed very rarely across donors, whereas some public TCRs were present in many individuals. Because counts were too low, about 18 rarely observed V segments, including chromosome 9 orphons, were excluded from the earlier analysis of some 540 of the donors. Roughly uniform sequencing depth across donors was assumed in presence/absence analyses, although this assumption may not hold. In a later analysis, the rate of TCR association differed among HLA loci, with DRB1 alleles having the most associated TCRs and HLA-C alleles having the fewest. The sequencing pipeline was judged likely to have produced a cluster of highly shared sequence variants as a technical artifact. Cytomegalovirus status was reported to be diagnosed by the classifier with high specificity and sensitivity in both the original and validation cohorts. An association between a missense DCLRE1C variant and V-gene and J-gene trimming of TCR beta chains was found in a later genetic analysis and replicated in an independent cohort. The study listed 150 to 200 TCR beta chains as associated with cytomegalovirus. According to the authors, the approach could potentially be generalized to other disease states and immunological phenotypes. A further reported finding was that TCR beta sequences accurately predicted the HLA-A and HLA-B alleles for most subjects in the first cohort. A later genetic analysis reported fewer N-insertions in productive TCRs among donors in an Asian-associated ancestry cluster than the roughly 640-donor mean. A later analysis associated about 17,000 TCR beta sequences with specific HLA alleles at a false discovery rate of 0.05. When HLA alleles, especially DR and DQ, strongly co-occurred, attributing TCR associations to individual alleles was difficult. A few of the identified cytomegalovirus-associated TCR beta chains were confirmed in vitro to be specific for cytomegalovirus antigens. Linkage disequilibrium might explain the correlated functional status among segregating V segments, but an unknown experimental factor could not be excluded. In a later analysis, several top co-occurrence clusters were reported to appear linked to parvovirus B19, influenza, CMV and Epstein-Barr virus. Immune exposure information for the cohort was limited to CMV serostatus. Compared with equally common non-associated chains, HLA-associated TCR beta chains in a later analysis were more clonally expanded and had lower generation probabilities. According to a later analysis, most CMV-associated TCR beta chains appeared to be HLA-restricted, and the HLA associations seemed to be driven largely by CMV exposure. This cohort had only TCR beta chains sequenced, and the lack of alpha or paired-chain data limited which features could be detected. Broadly in line with IMGT annotations, most TCR beta V segments showed up in productive rearrangements about 87% or about 30% of the time in an earlier analysis of 450 to 750 of the donors. Because some donors lacked HLA typing at each locus, the association tests relied only on the typed subset. Because the 87-base-pair reads could not distinguish some IMGT-functional V segments, including TRBV6-2 and TRBV6-3, those segments were excluded.

The cohort was made up of 666 healthy bone marrow donors. At the time of sampling, all cohort members were nominally healthy, though unrecorded immune exposures were likely present. The donor was CMV seropositive and was included in the group of about 290 seropositive cohort members. A peripheral blood sample was collected from each donor, and TCR beta sequencing was performed on peripheral blood mononuclear cells. Genomic DNA extraction from the blood cell samples was performed with the Qiagen DNeasy Blood Extraction Kit. Concerning this clone itself: What antigen it recognizes has not been identified. Per-base qualities were not stored, and no clone one base away is much larger.

The library was made by the immunoSEQ multiplex PCR assay. A mixture of 60 forward primers for TCR Vbeta segments and 13 reverse primers for TCR Jbeta segments was used in the multiplex PCR. The CDR3 region of rearranged TCR beta genes was amplified from genomic DNA by a multiplex PCR assay. The Illumina HiSeq System was used to sequence the amplified TCR beta libraries as 87-base-pair reads. Per the authors' processing: In a later analysis, roughly 80 million unique TCR beta chains were counted across the 500 to 850 repertoires, and roughly 9.9 million of these chains were shared by at least two donors. To remove PCR and sequencing errors, raw reads were error-corrected and collapsed into unique sequences using a nearest-neighbor algorithm that merged closely related sequences. V, D and J gene segments were assigned by aligning CDR3 sequences to IMGT reference sequences. For a sequence to be retained, at least a six-nucleotide match to both a V gene segment and a J gene segment was required. A rearrangement was called productive if the CDR3 had no stop codons and remained in frame with V and J, and every other rearrangement was called non-productive. CDR3 was defined by IMGT convention, running from the second conserved V-encoded cysteine to the conserved J-encoded phenylalanine. In an earlier analysis of roughly 580 of the donors, sequences lacking an unambiguous match to a single V gene segment were excluded. An earlier analysis of a few hundred of the donors classified V segments as functional when productive rearrangements were above 56.7% and as segregating when the standard deviation between donors was above 5%. A statistical classification framework was built to diagnose cytomegalovirus status from the catalog of TCR beta chain sequences. A later analysis assigned V and J genes by comparing TCR nucleotide sequences with IMGT/GENE-DB human TR gene sequences. Using the TCRdist pipeline, a later analysis assigned CDR3 sequences along with most-parsimonious VDJ recombination scenarios. In a later analysis, each TCR beta chain was defined by its CDR3 amino acid sequence together with its V-gene family, and reads without a unique V-gene family were excluded. As a way to deal with suspected cross-contamination and a sequencing artifact, a later analysis dropped more than 500 nucleotide sequences that were highly shared and had low generation probability. In a later analysis, a clonal expansion index was calculated for each public chain from normalized within-repertoire ranks of inferred template counts. A later analysis computed generation probabilities with a VDJ recombination model fitted to out-of-frame rearrangements, and checked the results against IGoR. In a later analysis, TCR-TCR, TCR-HLA and TCR-CMV co-occurrence was scored with hypergeometric tests, and a repertoire-size bias correction was applied to TCR pairs. In a later analysis, false discovery rates were estimated by permuting HLA or CMV assignments 20 times. In a later analysis, co-occurring TCRs were grouped using DBSCAN, with TCRdist sequence similarity added in when clustering inside HLA-allele-positive subsets. Co-occurrence clustering excluded repertoires with fewer than 30,000 or more than 120,000 public chains, plus five with anomalous nucleotide sharing. This is the immuneACCESS table as TCRdb keeps it, with only in-frame sequences that have V and J called. A part of the clones is gone; compared with another copy, unresolved V genes explain less than half, and the rest is unexplained. D and trimming come from the DNA, and the V and J calls and clone size come from that table. Within this sample are around 140,000 clones, with approximately 70% of them counted one time only. Under 2.5% of the sample is held by the ten biggest clonotypes.

V lost 0 bases and J lost 5 bases; the stretch between them is 13 bases long. CDR1 and CDR2 were assigned from the germline V gene (reference sequence) as LNHNV and YYDKDF. From its cysteine to its phenylalanine, the CDR3 spans 15 amino acids. The CDR3 DNA has 45 bases and is translated from base 1. This clonotype was sampled from a woman in her sixties or seventies in good health and CMV-seropositive. This chain joins TRBV15 to TRBJ1-1; the D gene cannot be resolved reliably. Source material: PBMCs. Here the CDR3 is given as CATSREAVRRTEAFF. The DNA sequence is as follows: TGTGCCACCAGCAGAGAGGCCGTTCGGAGGACTGAAGCTTTCTTT.